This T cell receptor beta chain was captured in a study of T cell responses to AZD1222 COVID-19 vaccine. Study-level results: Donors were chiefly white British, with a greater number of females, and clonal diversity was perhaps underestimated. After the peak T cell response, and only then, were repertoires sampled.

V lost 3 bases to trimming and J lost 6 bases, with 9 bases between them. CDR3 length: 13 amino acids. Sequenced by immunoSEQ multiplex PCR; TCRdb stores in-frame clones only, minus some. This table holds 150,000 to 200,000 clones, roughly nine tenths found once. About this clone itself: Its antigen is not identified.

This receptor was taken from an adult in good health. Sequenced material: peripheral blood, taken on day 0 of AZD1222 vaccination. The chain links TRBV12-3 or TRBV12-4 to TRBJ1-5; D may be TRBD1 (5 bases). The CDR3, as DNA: TGTGCCAGCAGTTTTGGGGGAGGTCAGCCCCAGCATTTT. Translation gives CASSFGGGQPQHF.